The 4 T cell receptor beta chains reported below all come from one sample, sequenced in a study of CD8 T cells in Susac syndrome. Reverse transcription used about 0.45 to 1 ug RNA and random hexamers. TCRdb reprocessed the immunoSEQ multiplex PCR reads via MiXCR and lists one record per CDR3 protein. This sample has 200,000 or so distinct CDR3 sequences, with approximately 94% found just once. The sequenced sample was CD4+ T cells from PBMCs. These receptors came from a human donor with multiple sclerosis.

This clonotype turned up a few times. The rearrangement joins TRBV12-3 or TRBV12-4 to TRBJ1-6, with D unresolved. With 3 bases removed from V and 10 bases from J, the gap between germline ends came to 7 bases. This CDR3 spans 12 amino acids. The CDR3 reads CASSFLGSPLHF. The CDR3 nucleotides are TGTGCCAGCAGTTTCCTCGGATCACCCCTCCACTTT.

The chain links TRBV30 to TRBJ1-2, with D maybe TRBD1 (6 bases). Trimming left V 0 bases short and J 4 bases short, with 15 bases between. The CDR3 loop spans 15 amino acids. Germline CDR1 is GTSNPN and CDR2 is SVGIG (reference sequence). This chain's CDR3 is CAWSVGGATLYGYTF. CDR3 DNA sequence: TGTGCCTGGAGTGTGGGGGGGGCTACCCTCTATGGCTACACCTTC. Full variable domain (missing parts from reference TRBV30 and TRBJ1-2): SQTIHQWPATLVQPVGSPLSLECTVEGTSNPNLYWYRQAAGRGLQLLFYSVGIGQISSEVPQNLSASRPQDRQFILSSKKLLLSDSGFYLCAWSVGGATLYGYTFGSGTRLTVV.

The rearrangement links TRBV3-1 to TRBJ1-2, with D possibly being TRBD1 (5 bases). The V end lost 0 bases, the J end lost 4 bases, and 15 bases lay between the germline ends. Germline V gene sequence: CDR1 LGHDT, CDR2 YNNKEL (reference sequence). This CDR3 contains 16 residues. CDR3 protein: CASSQDPQDWGYGYTF. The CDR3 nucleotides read TGTGCCAGCAGCCAAGATCCACAGGACTGGGGCTATGGCTACACCTTC. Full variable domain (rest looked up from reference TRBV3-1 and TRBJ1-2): DTAVSQTPKYLVTQMGNDKSIKCEQNLGHDTMYWYKQDSKKFLKIMFSYNNKELIINETVPNRFSPKSPDKAHLNLHINSLELGDSAVYFCASSQDPQDWGYGYTFGSGTRLTVV.

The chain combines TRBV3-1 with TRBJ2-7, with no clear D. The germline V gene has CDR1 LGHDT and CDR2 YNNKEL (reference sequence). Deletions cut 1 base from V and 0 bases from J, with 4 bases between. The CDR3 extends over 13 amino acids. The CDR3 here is CASSQGRSYEQYF. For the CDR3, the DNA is TGTGCCAGCAGCCAAGGCCGCTCCTACGAGCAGTACTTC.